This note documents a single T cell receptor beta chain sequence. What it recognizes is unknown. Within the sample, other DNA sequences also encode this same CDR3. This specimen belongs to a study of cytomegalovirus exposure and HLA in healthy donors. Regarding the study as a whole: Productive status was seen about 90% or about 30% of the time for most TCR beta V segments in an earlier analysis. According to reports, the classifier identified cytomegalovirus status with high specificity and sensitivity. TRBV6-2, TRBV6-3 and other indistinguishable V segments were excluded.

In nominal health when sampled, donors likely had unrecorded immune exposures nonetheless. CDR1 is MNHEY and CDR2 is SMNVEV in the germline V gene (reference sequence). V was shortened by 4 bases and J by 4 bases, with 18 bases between the two germline ends. The CDR3 is 16 amino acids. Primers for the PCR totalled 60 Vbeta and 13 Jbeta. TCRdb's table, derived via immunoSEQ multiplex PCR, lists solely in-frame clones and lacks some. This sample has some 170,000 clones, with 77% found just once. The TCR originated in a woman aged 60-75 years in good health and CMV-seropositive. V usage is TRBV27 and J usage is TRBJ2-3, with a tentative D call TRBD1 (6 bases). Sequencing used PBMCs. The CDR3 sequence: CASSSRWGRTADTQYF. The DNA for the CDR3 is TGTGCCAGCAGTTCGAGATGGGGGCGCACGGCAGATACGCAGTATTTT.